These 7 T cell receptor beta chains were all obtained from the same sample, sequenced in a study of blood T cell repertoires in COVID-19. Here immunoSEQ multiplex PCR was the method, and the copy in TCRdb shows in-frame clones only, minus some. Among some 60,000 clones, 80% to 85% were seen once, and the ten largest hold around 13%. Material: peripheral blood. The receptors were gathered from a human donor in a cohort sampled during active COVID-19.

The chain couples TRBV30 to TRBJ1-3, with D unresolved. This CDR3 has 14 residues. The germline V gene encodes CDR1 GTSNPN and CDR2 SVGIG (reference sequence). Trimming shortened V by 4 bases and J by 2 bases, and 12 bases separated the two germline ends. CDR3 nucleotides: TGTGCCTGGACCCTACCTGGGCCTGGAAACACCATATATTTT. It encodes CAWTLPGPGNTIYF.

This rearrangement joins TRBV6-5 to TRBJ1-3; no firm D call. CDR1 and CDR2 (germline): MNHEY, SVGAGI. Trimming removed 6 bases at V and 5 bases at J, with 17 bases between. There are 15 residues in the CDR3. The CDR3 nucleotides read TGTGCCAGCAGCGAGGGTTCCGAATTACGAAACACCATATATTTT. Residues: CASSEGSELRNTIYF.

The V gene is TRBV19, the J gene TRBJ1-3; 8 bases line up with TRBD1. Unmatched junction bases numbered 4, after V lost 6 bases and J lost 0 bases. From germline, CDR1 is LNHDA and CDR2 SQIVND (reference sequence). The CDR3 extends over 15 amino acids. The DNA of the CDR3 is TGTGCCAGTAGCAGGGACAGGAGCTCTGGAAACACCATATATTTT. It encodes CASSRDRSSGNTIYF.

The chain carries TRBV11-3 and TRBJ2-3; the match to TRBD2 covers 10 bases. Germline CDR1 is SGHNT and CDR2 is YENEEA. V gave up 8 bases and J gave up 0 bases; unmatched junction bases: 5. The CDR3 is made up of 15 amino acids. The CDR3 region has the DNA TGTGCCAGCGGGACTAGCGCGGGTAGCACAGATACGCAGTATTTT. Its protein is CASGTSAGSTDTQYF.

The chain uses TRBV6-1 and TRBJ2-5; weak D call: TRBD2 (7 bases). V shed 0 bases and J shed 1 base, with 9 bases lying between them. The CDR3 loop spans 15 amino acids. Germline CDR1 reads MNHNS; CDR2 reads SASEGT. Written as DNA, the CDR3 is TGTGCCAGCAGTGAAGCGGGAGGGGGCCAAGAGACCCAGTACTTC. Its protein is CASSEAGGGQETQYF.

CDR3 nucleotides: TGTGCCAGCAGTGGTGCGTCGGTAGCCAAAAACATTCAGTACTTC. Translated: CASSGASVAKNIQYF. The chain links TRBV2 to TRBJ2-4; no definite D call. With 4 bases removed from V and 0 bases from J, the gap between germline ends came to 10 bases. Germline lookup yields CDR1 SNHLY and CDR2 FYNNEI. The CDR3 has 15 amino acids.

This clone was seen more than once but under ten times. V gene TRBV12-3 or TRBV12-4 combines with J gene TRBJ1-3; D uncertain. CDR3 length: 12 amino acids. Trimming left V 3 bases short and J 4 bases short, with 4 bases between. CDR3 region: CASSFGGNTIYF. CDR3 sequence (DNA): TGTGCCAGCAGTTTTGGCGGAAACACCATATATTTT.